The 17 T cell receptor beta chains below were found in one sample sequenced in a study of CD8 T cells in ankylosing spondylitis. TCRdb processed the 5' RACE reads anew with MiXCR; each CDR3 protein has one entry. The sample has some 90,000 distinct CDR3 sequences; approximately 30% are singletons. Sequences were obtained from blood, either unsorted or a sorted T cell fraction (not recorded which). These receptors were obtained from a male donor with ankylosing spondylitis or in good health (not recorded which).

The chain couples TRBV4-1 to TRBJ2-6; D is ambiguous. Germline V CDR1 and CDR2: MGHRA, YSYEKL. Trimming stripped 4 bases from V and 0 bases from J, with 7 bases between. The length of the CDR3 is 15 residues. CDR3 in DNA: TGCGCCAGCAGCCCGAGAAACTCTGGGGCCAACGTCCTGACTTTC. It yields the protein CASSPRNSGANVLTF.

The chain combines TRBV10-3 with TRBJ2-7; 14 bases match TRBD2. The trim removed 4 bases at V and 0 bases at J, leaving 11 bases unmatched. CDR3 size: 19 residues. Germline values: CDR1 ENHRY, CDR2 SYGVKD. CDR3 nucleotides: TGTGCCATCAGTGTTACAGGACTAGCGGGAGGCGCGTACTCCTACGAGCAGTACTTC. It yields the protein CAISVTGLAGGAYSYEQYF.

In this sample, this clonotype turned up a few times. V is TRBV12-3 or TRBV12-4 and J is TRBJ2-1; 7 bases are shared with TRBD1. The ends lost 8 bases at V and 3 bases at J; junction bases unmatched: 7. CDR3 length: 14 residues. CDR3 sequence (DNA): TGTGCCAGCGGCTTGGACAGGATCTACAATGAGCAGTTCTTC. As protein: CASGLDRIYNEQFF.

The genes are TRBV10-3 and TRBJ2-5; 7 positions agree with TRBD2. Germline lookup yields CDR1 ENHRY and CDR2 SYGVKD. This CDR3 region has 16 residues. V lost 2 bases, J lost 5 bases, and 11 bases stayed unmatched. In DNA form, the CDR3 reads TGTGCCATCAGTGAGGCAACGGGAGGCCGAGCGGAGACCCAGTACTTC. Translated, it gives CAISEATGGRAETQYF.

The rearrangement uses TRBV10-3 and TRBJ2-1, with D perhaps TRBD2 (5 bases). Germline values: CDR1 ENHRY, CDR2 SYGVKD. This CDR3 spans 12 amino acids. Between the trimmed V and J ends, which lost 10 bases and 5 bases, there was a span of 12 bases. The CDR3 spells CATVANNNEQFF. The CDR3 DNA is TGTGCCACTGTAGCGAATAACAATGAGCAGTTCTTC.

In this sample, this clonotype turned up a few times. This chain uses TRBV20-1 with TRBJ2-2; perhaps TRBD2 as D (6 bases). The V gene lost 3 bases and the J gene lost 1 base, with 9 bases spanning the gap. The CDR3 is made up of 14 amino acids. Germline V gene data show CDR1 as DFQATT and CDR2 as SNEGSKA (reference sequence). This CDR3 reads CSASVAVNTGELFF. The CDR3, as DNA: TGCAGTGCTAGCGTAGCGGTGAACACCGGGGAGCTGTTTTTT.

This clonotype was picked up a small number of times. For the CDR3, the DNA is TGTGCCAGTAGTACTCCTCCAGGACAGGTGAACACTGAAGCTTTCTTT. Its translation is CASSTPPGQVNTEAFF. The chain has TRBV19 and TRBJ1-1; 7 bases map to TRBD1. Trimming cost V 4 bases and J 0 bases; bases outside gene matches: 8. The CDR3 totals 16 residues. CDR1 and CDR2 (germline): LNHDA, SQIVND (reference sequence). Full variable domain (remainder filled in from reference TRBV19 and TRBJ1-1): DGGITQSPKYLFRKEGQNVTLSCEQNLNHDAMYWYRQDPGQGLRLIYYSQIVNDFQKGDIAEGYSVSREKKESFPLTVTSAQKNPTAFYLCASSTPPGQVNTEAFFGQGTRLTVV.

This clonotype has ten or more counts. V gene TRBV11-1 combines with J gene TRBJ2-2; the match to TRBD1 covers 7 bases. CDR3 length: 20 residues. The trim removed 2 bases at V and 3 bases at J, leaving 18 bases unmatched. Germline V gives CDR1 SGHAT, CDR2 FQDESV (reference sequence). The CDR3 DNA is TGTGCCAGCAGCTTATCGTTGGCGGGCTCCGGGACAGACTACACCGGGGAGCTGTTTTTT. This codes for CASSLSLAGSGTDYTGELFF.

The rearrangement uses TRBV5-1 and TRBJ1-2, with a weak D call TRBD1 (5 bases). This CDR3 comprises 14 residues. Germline V CDR1 and CDR2: SGHRS, YFSETQ. V lost 0 bases to trimming and J lost 5 bases, with 11 bases between them. CDR3 sequence (DNA): TGCGCCAGCAGCTTGGGGGACTTACAGTATGGCTACACCTTC. Its protein is CASSLGDLQYGYTF.

In this sample, this clonotype turned up a few times. The rearrangement uses TRBV20-1 and TRBJ1-5; D may be TRBD1 (6 bases). Germline V lookup: CDR1 DFQATT, CDR2 SNEGSKA (reference sequence). This CDR3 spans 13 amino acids. Trimming shortened V by 5 bases and J by 5 bases, and 13 bases separated the two germline ends. The CDR3 DNA is TGCAGTGCTCCAATCTCAGGGGATCAGCCCCAGCATTTT. Translation gives CSAPISGDQPQHF.

The chain is built from TRBV3-1 and TRBJ2-6; D remains unclear. There are 19 residues in the CDR3. In germline, CDR1 is LGHDT, CDR2 YNNKEL (reference sequence). With 6 bases removed from V and 0 bases from J, the gap between germline ends came to 21 bases. This CDR3 is CASSEGSQKGYSGANVLTF. CDR3 DNA sequence: TGTGCCAGCAGTGAAGGGTCCCAAAAAGGCTACTCTGGGGCCAACGTCCTGACTTTC.

A single count supports this clonotype. The chain couples TRBV7-3 to TRBJ1-2; D ambiguous. This CDR3 is built from 13 residues. V was shortened by 3 bases and J by 8 bases, with 13 bases between the two germline ends. In germline, CDR1 is SGHTA, CDR2 FQGTGA. For the CDR3, the DNA is TGTGCCAGCAGCTTTTTAAGCTCAGGAGGCTACACCTTC. The encoded protein is CASSFLSSGGYTF. The full variable domain, rest sourced from reference TRBV7-3 and TRBJ1-2, is GAGVSQTPSNKVTEKGKYVELRCDPISGHTALYWYRQSLGQGPEFLIYFQGTGAADDSGLPNDRFFAVRPEGSVSTLKIQRTERGDSAVYLCASSFLSSGGYTFGSGTRLTVV.

This clonotype was observed at least ten times. The J gene is TRBJ1-2, the V gene TRBV7-2, with TRBD1 matching 7 bases. CDR1 SGHTA and CDR2 FQGNSA come from the germline V gene. The CDR3 length is 15 residues. Trimming cost V 3 bases and J 5 bases; bases outside gene matches: 9. The CDR3, as DNA: TGTGCCAGCAGCTTCTTCAGGGGACAGATTTATGGCTACACCTTC. This translates into CASSFFRGQIYGYTF.

V gene TRBV7-3 combines with J gene TRBJ2-2, with D unclear. CDR1 SGHTA and CDR2 FQGTGA come from the germline V gene. This CDR3 has 14 amino acids. The V gene lost 2 bases and the J gene lost 5 bases, with 9 bases spanning the gap. CDR3 amino acids: CASSLQHLTGELFF. The CDR3 DNA follows: TGTGCCAGCAGCTTACAACATTTAACCGGGGAGCTGTTTTTT.

The chain uses TRBV5-1 and TRBJ2-5; the match to TRBD1 covers 7 bases. Germline trimming cut 0 bases from V and 7 bases from J; bases unmatched to any gene: 3. The V gene's germline CDR1 is SGHRS and CDR2 YFSETQ. The CDR3 has 13 amino acids. The CDR3 reads CASSLAGQSTQYF. The CDR3 nucleotides are TGCGCCAGCAGCTTGGCGGGACAGTCGACCCAGTACTTC.

The chain joins TRBV5-1 to TRBJ2-3; D might be TRBD1 (5 bases). This CDR3 contains 15 residues. The V gene lost 0 bases and the J gene lost 1 base, with 9 bases spanning the gap. CDR1 is SGHRS, CDR2 YFSETQ, per germline. The CDR3 DNA sequence: TGCGCCAGCAGCTTGGTTCAGGGCCGCACAGATACGCAGTATTTT. Translating gives CASSLVQGRTDTQYF.

The CDR3 DNA follows: TGCGCCAGCAGCTTGGGGACTAAAGATACCGGGGAGCTGTTTTTT. Amino acid sequence: CASSLGTKDTGELFF. The gene calls are TRBV5-1 and TRBJ2-2, with a tentative D call TRBD2 (6 bases). Trimming removed 0 bases from V and 5 bases from J, with 11 bases in between. This CDR3 is built from 15 residues. Germline V lookup: CDR1 SGHRS, CDR2 YFSETQ.